The present T cell receptor (beta chain) was sequenced within a study of T cell clonality in common variable immunodeficiency. Study-wide findings and caveats: CVID subjects shared fewer TCRbeta clones than healthy controls did.

Trimming removed 1 base at V and 3 bases at J, with 12 bases between. CDR3 size: 15 residues. Germline CDR1 reads SEHNR; CDR2 reads FQNEAQ (reference sequence). CVID and control samples used equivalent genomic DNA input. Here immunoSEQ multiplex PCR was the method, and the copy in TCRdb shows in-frame clones only, minus some. The data list around 50,000 clones, none observed once; about 1.8% falls to the top ten. This clone was seen many times. Its antigen remains unidentified. The CDR3 extends 3 residues past the end of the read, so its final part is completed from the germline J gene. The origin of this receptor is a person between 18 and 75 years old in good health. This chain links TRBV7-9 with TRBJ1-1, with TRBD1 as a possible D gene (5 bases). The sample comprised peripheral blood mononuclear cells. The CDR3: CASSLGRLGDTEAFF. The DNA read from the CDR3 is TGTGCCAGCAGCTTAGGCCGGTTAGGGGACACTGAA.